These 17 T cell receptor beta chains came from one sample sequenced in a study of CD8 T cells in Susac syndrome. The authors reverse transcribed about 0.5 to 1 ug RNA with random hexamers. TCRdb called the immunoSEQ multiplex PCR reads again in MiXCR, with one record for every CDR3 protein. The repertoire has roughly 170,000 distinct CDR3 sequences, roughly 92% of them found once; the top ten carry about 0.088%. What was sequenced was CD4+ T cells from PBMCs. The receptors were gathered from a human donor with multiple sclerosis.

The rearrangement uses TRBV29-1 and TRBJ1-1; tentative D call: TRBD1 (5 bases). CDR3 length: 13 residues. Germline values: CDR1 SQVTM, CDR2 ANQGSEA. The V gene lost 5 bases and the J gene lost 1 base, with 11 bases spanning the gap. CDR3 in amino acids: CSVSGRTNTEAFF. The CDR3 nucleotides read TGCAGCGTTTCAGGGAGGACGAACACTGAAGCTTTCTTT.

The chain carries TRBV5-1 and TRBJ2-7; 10 nucleotides line up with TRBD2. The germline CDR1 and CDR2 sequences are SGHRS and YFSETQ. This CDR3 is 18 amino acids long. V lost 6 bases, J lost 0 bases, and 15 bases stayed unmatched. This CDR3 is CASTLAGASGGLSYEQYF. The CDR3 DNA follows: TGCGCCAGCACCCTTGCGGGGGCTAGCGGGGGCCTCTCCTACGAGCAGTACTTC. Variable domain in full (rest from reference TRBV5-1 and TRBJ2-7): KAGVTQTPRYLIKTRGQQVTLSCSPISGHRSVSWYQQTPGQGLQFLFEYFSETQRNKGNFPGRFSGRQFSNSRSEMNVSTLELGDSALYLCASTLAGASGGLSYEQYFGPGTRLTVT.

V gene TRBV20-1 combines with J gene TRBJ1-2, with D possibly being TRBD1 (5 bases). V lost 3 bases to trimming and J lost 8 bases, with 19 bases between them. Germline V gene sequence: CDR1 DFQATT, CDR2 SNEGSKA (reference sequence). CDR3 size: 14 residues. The CDR3 protein is CSASGGPSSGGYTF. CDR3 DNA sequence: TGCAGTGCTAGTGGGGGACCCAGCTCGGGGGGCTACACCTTC.

This chain links TRBV3-1 with TRBJ2-5; D gene ambiguous. The CDR3 spans 14 residues. Trimming stripped 3 bases from V and 3 bases from J, with 11 bases between. CDR1 is LGHDT, CDR2 YNNKEL, per germline (reference sequence). CDR3 amino acids: CASSQNMGKETQYF. CDR3 DNA: TGTGCCAGCAGCCAGAATATGGGGAAAGAGACCCAGTACTTC.

V usage is TRBV9 and J usage is TRBJ2-2; possible D gene TRBD1, 5 bases. The CDR3 spans 16 residues. Germline-derived CDR1 and CDR2 are SGDLS and YYNGEE. The ends were cut back, 0 bases at V and 3 bases at J, with 12 bases in the middle. CDR3 in DNA: TGTGCCAGCAGCGTAGGAGGCAGGGTTGACACCGGGGAGCTGTTTTTT. Its protein is CASSVGGRVDTGELFF.

V is TRBV6-1 and J is TRBJ1-1; D is unclear. This CDR3 contains 13 residues. Trimming left V 6 bases short and J 3 bases short, with 11 bases between. Germline CDR1 and CDR2: MNHNS and SASEGT. CDR3 in DNA: TGTGCCAGCAGCCCCGACGCTTACACTGAAGCTTTCTTT. This codes for CASSPDAYTEAFF.

The chain is built from TRBV6-2 or TRBV6-3 and TRBJ1-2, with 8 positions matching TRBD1. Germline V gene data show CDR1 as MNHEY and CDR2 as SVGEGT. The CDR3 sequence is 13 residues long. The ends lost 6 bases at V and 11 bases at J; junction bases unmatched: 11. The CDR3 DNA follows: TGTGCCAGCAGATCGAACGGACAGGGAGGATACACCTTC. Translation: CASRSNGQGGYTF.

The chain uses TRBV30 and TRBJ1-2; D is perhaps TRBD1 (5 bases). V shed 7 bases and J shed 8 bases, with 20 bases lying between them. The CDR3 sequence is 13 residues long. CDR1 GTSNPN and CDR2 SVGIG come from the germline V gene (reference sequence). This chain's CDR3 is CAYPPGPGKGYTF. For the CDR3, the DNA is TGTGCCTATCCACCCGGACCAGGGAAGGGCTACACCTTC.

The chain recombines TRBV5-1 with TRBJ2-5; TRBD2 matches at 8 bases. In germline, CDR1 is SGHRS, CDR2 YFSETQ. V lost 3 bases and J lost 2; bases outside the gene matches: 3. The CDR3 has 14 amino acids. CDR3 sequence reads: CASSSTSGQETQYF. Here the CDR3 DNA reads TGCGCCAGCAGCTCCACTAGCGGACAAGAGACCCAGTACTTC.

The chain couples TRBV20-1 to TRBJ2-7, with 9 bases lining up with TRBD2. The germline gives CDR1 DFQATT, CDR2 SNEGSKA (reference sequence). The CDR3 extends over 14 amino acids. J gave up 3 bases and V 4 bases, and 7 bases lay outside the gene matches. The CDR3 sequence: CSANRPSGDYEQYF. The CDR3 nucleotides are TGCAGTGCTAATCGGCCTAGCGGGGACTACGAGCAGTACTTC.

This rearrangement joins TRBV3-1 to TRBJ2-2, with 7 positions matching TRBD1. After removal of 4 bases from V and 6 bases from J, the junction contained 17 bases not matched to a gene. This CDR3 is built from 18 residues. Germline lookup yields CDR1 LGHDT and CDR2 YNNKEL (reference sequence). This chain's CDR3 is CASSPTLPGQDMPGELFF. The CDR3 bases are TGTGCCAGCAGCCCGACTTTGCCCGGACAGGATATGCCCGGGGAGCTGTTTTTT.

This chain uses TRBV7-9 with TRBJ2-6, with TRBD2 identical over 7 bases. The CDR3 loop spans 15 amino acids. Germline values: CDR1 SEHNR, CDR2 FQNEAQ (reference sequence). The ends lost 5 bases at V and 5 bases at J; junction bases unmatched: 6. CDR3 protein: CASSQPRGRANVLTF. The CDR3 DNA sequence: TGTGCCAGCAGCCAACCGCGGGGGAGGGCCAACGTCCTGACTTTC.

The chain joins TRBV27 to TRBJ2-7, with 13 bases aligning to TRBD2. Per germline, CDR1 MNHEY and CDR2 SMNVEV (reference sequence). The CDR3 consists of 16 residues. V shed 6 bases and J 1 base; nucleotides not matched to a gene: 6. As DNA, the CDR3 is TGTGCCAGCAGGTCCCAACTAGCGGGGGGGTCCTACGAGCAGTACTTC. It specifies CASRSQLAGGSYEQYF.

The chain links TRBV6-1 to TRBJ2-2; TRBD1 matches at 7 bases. The CDR3 consists of 16 residues. Germline-derived CDR1 and CDR2 are MNHNS and SASEGT. With 7 bases clipped from V and 5 bases from J, the junction kept 13 bases outside the gene matches. The CDR3 reads CASTTTRDSLTGELFF. CDR3 DNA sequence: TGTGCCAGCACCACCACCCGGGACAGCTTGACCGGGGAGCTGTTTTTT.

For the CDR3, the DNA is TGTGCCAGCAGACGGGACAGCCCATCCAGCGAGCAGTACTTC. Its protein is CASRRDSPSSEQYF. The chain employs TRBV3-1 and TRBJ2-7, with 7 bases lining up with TRBD1. Germline CDR1 and CDR2: LGHDT and YNNKEL (reference sequence). The CDR3 has 14 amino acids. V lost 6 bases to trimming and J lost 6 bases; unmatched junction nucleotides: 11.

The chain employs TRBV5-4 and TRBJ2-7; TRBD2 might be the D (6 bases). This CDR3 comprises 16 residues. Trimming left V 7 bases short and J 0 bases short, with 20 bases between. Per the germline V gene, CDR1 is SGHNT and CDR2 is YYREEE (reference sequence). This CDR3 is CASRRGGAGSSYEQYF. DNA for the CDR3: TGTGCCAGCCGACGAGGCGGGGCAGGGAGCTCCTACGAGCAGTACTTC.

CDR3 sequence reads: CASSATGGRETQYF. The CDR3 DNA sequence: TGTGCCAGCAGCGCCACAGGGGGCAGGGAGACCCAGTACTTC. V and J are TRBV7-2 and TRBJ2-5; 9 nucleotides align to TRBD1. CDR3 length: 14 residues. V shed 5 bases, J shed 5 bases, and the junction held 6 bases outside the gene matches. CDR1 SGHTA and CDR2 FQGNSA come from the germline V gene.